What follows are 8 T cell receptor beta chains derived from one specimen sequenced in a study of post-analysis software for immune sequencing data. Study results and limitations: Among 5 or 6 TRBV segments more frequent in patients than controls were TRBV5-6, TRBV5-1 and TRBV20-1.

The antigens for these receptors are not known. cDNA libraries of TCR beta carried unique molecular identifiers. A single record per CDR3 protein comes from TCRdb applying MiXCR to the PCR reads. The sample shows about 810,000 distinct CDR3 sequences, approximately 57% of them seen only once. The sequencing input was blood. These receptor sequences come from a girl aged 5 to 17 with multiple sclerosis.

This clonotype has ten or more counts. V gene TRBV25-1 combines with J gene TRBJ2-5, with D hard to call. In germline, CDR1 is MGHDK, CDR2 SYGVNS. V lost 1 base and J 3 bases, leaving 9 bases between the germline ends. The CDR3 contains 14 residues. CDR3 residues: CASSEFGVKETQYF. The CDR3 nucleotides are TGTGCCAGCAGTGAATTCGGCGTTAAAGAGACCCAGTACTTC. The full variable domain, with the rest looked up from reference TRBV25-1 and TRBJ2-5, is EADIYQTPRYLVIGTGKKITLECSQTMGHDKMYWYQQDPGMELHLIHYSYGVNSTEKGDLSSESTVSRIRTEHFPLTLESARPSHTSQYLCASSEFGVKETQYFGPGTRLLVL.

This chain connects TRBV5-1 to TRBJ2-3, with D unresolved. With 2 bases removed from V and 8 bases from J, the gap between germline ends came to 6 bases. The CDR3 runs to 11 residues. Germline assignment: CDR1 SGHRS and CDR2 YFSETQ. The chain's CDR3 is CASSLAATQYF. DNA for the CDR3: TGCGCCAGCAGCTTAGCAGCTACGCAGTATTTT.

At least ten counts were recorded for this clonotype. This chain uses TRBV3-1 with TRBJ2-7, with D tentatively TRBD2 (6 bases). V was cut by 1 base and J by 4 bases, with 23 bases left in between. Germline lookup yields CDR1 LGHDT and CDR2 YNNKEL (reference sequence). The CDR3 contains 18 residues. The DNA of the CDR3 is TGTGCCAGCAGCCAAGTTGGGGGGTCTGGCGGGGAACCATACGAGCAGTACTTC. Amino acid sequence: CASSQVGGSGGEPYEQYF.

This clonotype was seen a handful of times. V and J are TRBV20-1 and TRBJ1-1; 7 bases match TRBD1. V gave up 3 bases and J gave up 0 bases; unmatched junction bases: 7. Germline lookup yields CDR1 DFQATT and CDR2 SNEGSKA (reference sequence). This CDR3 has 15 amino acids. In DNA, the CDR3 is TGCAGTGCTAGGAGGACAGGAGCCATGAACACTGAAGCTTTCTTT. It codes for CSARRTGAMNTEAFF.

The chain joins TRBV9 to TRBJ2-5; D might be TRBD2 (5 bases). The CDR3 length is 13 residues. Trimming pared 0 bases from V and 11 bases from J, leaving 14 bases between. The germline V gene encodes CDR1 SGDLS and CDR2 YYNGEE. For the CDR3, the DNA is TGTGCCAGCAGCGTAGTGGGAGTCGGGGAGCAGTACTTC. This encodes CASSVVGVGEQYF.

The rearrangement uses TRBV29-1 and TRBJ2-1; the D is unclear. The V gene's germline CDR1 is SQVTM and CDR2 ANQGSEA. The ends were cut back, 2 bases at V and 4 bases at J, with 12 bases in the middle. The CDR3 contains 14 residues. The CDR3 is CSVESSGPYNEQFF. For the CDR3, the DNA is TGCAGCGTTGAAAGTAGTGGGCCATACAATGAGCAGTTCTTC.

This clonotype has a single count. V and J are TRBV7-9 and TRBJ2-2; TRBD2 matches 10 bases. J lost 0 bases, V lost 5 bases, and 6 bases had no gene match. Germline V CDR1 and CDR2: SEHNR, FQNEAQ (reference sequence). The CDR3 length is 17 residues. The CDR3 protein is CASSNGLAVTNTGELFF. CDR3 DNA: TGTGCCAGCAGCAACGGACTAGCGGTAACGAACACCGGGGAGCTGTTTTTT.

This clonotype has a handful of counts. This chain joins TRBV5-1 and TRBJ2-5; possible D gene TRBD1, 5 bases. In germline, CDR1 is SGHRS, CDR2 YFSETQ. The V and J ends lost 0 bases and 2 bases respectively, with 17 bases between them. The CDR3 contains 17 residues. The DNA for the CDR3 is TGCGCCAGCAGCTTGGGAAGTATTTCCCCAGGGCAAGAGACCCAGTACTTC. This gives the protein CASSLGSISPGQETQYF.